The text below deals with one T cell receptor beta chain. This record comes from a study of long-term antiretroviral therapy in people with HIV. Germline values: CDR1 SQVTM, CDR2 ANQGSEA. Trimming cost V 0 bases and J 3 bases, with 12 bases left between them. The length of the CDR3 is 15 residues. Survey-level immunoSEQ v3.0 assays were run. Libraries were prepared by immunoSEQ multiplex PCR; TCRdb keeps only in-frame clonotypes and omits some of them. The sample contains more than 20,000 clones, less than 85% of which appear only once. The TCR originated in a middle-aged man with HIV. The rearrangement links TRBV29-1 to TRBJ2-1, with a weak D call TRBD2 (5 bases). The sequences come from unsorted PBMCs, collected 2.3 years after starting antiretroviral therapy. In DNA, the CDR3 is TGCAGCGTTGAAGACCGAGACGGGAACTACAATGAGCAGTTCTTC. Protein: CSVEDRDGNYNEQFF.